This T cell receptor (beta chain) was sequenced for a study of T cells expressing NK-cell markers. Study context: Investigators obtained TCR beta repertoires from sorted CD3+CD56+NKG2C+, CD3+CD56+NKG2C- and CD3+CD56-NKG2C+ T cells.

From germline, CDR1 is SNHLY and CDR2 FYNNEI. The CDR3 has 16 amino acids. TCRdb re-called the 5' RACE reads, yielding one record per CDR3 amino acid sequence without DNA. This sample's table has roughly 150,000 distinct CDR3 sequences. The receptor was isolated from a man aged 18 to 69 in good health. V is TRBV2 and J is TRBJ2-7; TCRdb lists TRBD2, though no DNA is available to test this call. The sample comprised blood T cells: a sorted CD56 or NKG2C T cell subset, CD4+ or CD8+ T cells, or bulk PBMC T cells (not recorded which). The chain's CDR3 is CASSELAGTSLYEQYF. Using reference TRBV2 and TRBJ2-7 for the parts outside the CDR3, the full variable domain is EPEVTQTPSHQVTQMGQEVILRCVPISNHLYFYWYRQILGQKVEFLVSFYNNEISEKSEIFDDQFSVERPDGSNFTLKIRSTKLEDSAMYFCASSELAGTSLYEQYFGPGTRLTVT.